What follows are 22 T cell receptor beta chains derived from one specimen sequenced in a study of Ad26.COV2.S vaccination and SARS-CoV-2 variants. As for treatment: about 20 received Ad26.COV2.S at low or high dose, single or two shots; a few received placebo; per-sample allocation not given. Each sample was drawn 63 days after the first injection (of vaccine or placebo). TCRdb's table, derived via immunoSEQ multiplex PCR, lists solely in-frame clones and lacks some. This sample has 500,000 or so clones, with 80% to 90% found just once. The sample consisted of peripheral blood, taken in a trial of Ad26.COV2.S vaccine versus placebo. The receptors were gathered from a person aged 18-65 years who received the Ad26.COV2.S COVID-19 vaccine or a placebo.

The V call is TRBV5-1, the J call TRBJ2-1, with TRBD2 as a possible D gene (6 bases). This CDR3 comprises 15 residues. Germline V gene sequence: CDR1 SGHRS, CDR2 YFSETQ. V gave up 0 bases and J gave up 6 bases, with 13 bases separating them. This CDR3 reads CASSLVLGDFNEQFF. DNA for the CDR3: TGCGCCAGCAGCTTGGTGTTAGGGGACTTCAATGAGCAGTTCTTC.

The genes are TRBV5-4 and TRBJ2-7; no clear D gene. This CDR3 has 16 amino acids. CDR1 and CDR2 (germline): SGHNT, YYREEE (reference sequence). V lost 0 bases to trimming and J lost 1 base, with 14 bases between them. Here the CDR3 reads CASSLAWRGGSYEQYF. The CDR3 bases are TGTGCCAGCAGCTTGGCCTGGCGTGGTGGGTCCTACGAGCAGTACTTC.

This clone has only a few counts. Additional DNA sequences in this sample encode the identical CDR3. The genes are TRBV5-1 and TRBJ2-3; 7 bases match TRBD2. After removal of 0 bases from V and 0 bases from J, the junction contained 4 bases not matched to a gene. The length of the CDR3 is 16 residues. Germline lookup yields CDR1 SGHRS and CDR2 YFSETQ. DNA for the CDR3: TGCGCCAGCAGCTTGGGGCTAGCGGAGAGCACAGATACGCAGTATTTT. Translating gives CASSLGLAESTDTQYF.

CDR3 sequence (DNA): TGTGCCAGCAGTTTTCGACGGGGGGGTCAAGAGACCCAGTACTTC. Translated, it gives CASSFRRGGQETQYF. The gene calls are TRBV28 and TRBJ2-5, with 8 bases matching TRBD2. Germline CDR1 and CDR2: MDHEN and SYDVKM. The CDR3 sequence is 15 residues long. V lost 3 bases to trimming and J lost 2 bases; unmatched junction nucleotides: 5. Drawing the rest from reference TRBV28 and TRBJ2-5, the complete variable domain is DVKVTQSSRYLVKRTGEKVFLECVQDMDHENMFWYRQDPGLGLRLIYFSYDVKMKEKGDIPEGYSVSREKKERFSLILESASTNQTSMYLCASSFRRGGQETQYFGPGTRLLVL.

This chain uses TRBV5-5 with TRBJ2-1, with 7 bases lining up with TRBD1. The CDR3 has 15 amino acids. V shed 4 bases, J shed 5 bases, and the junction held 9 bases outside the gene matches. Germline V gene lookup returns CDR1 SGHKS and CDR2 YYEKEE (reference sequence). The CDR3 reads CASSITGAPHNEQFF. CDR3 DNA: TGTGCCAGCAGCATAACAGGGGCCCCCCACAATGAGCAGTTCTTC.

V and J are TRBV24-1 and TRBJ2-5; D remains ambiguous. The CDR3 contains 13 residues. Germline CDR1 KGHDR, CDR2 SFDVKD. The ends were cut back, 3 bases at V and 5 bases at J, with 9 bases in the middle. In DNA, the CDR3 is TGTGCCACCAGTGATCCTCGCTGGGAGACCCAGTACTTC. This sequence encodes CATSDPRWETQYF.

The genes are TRBV28 and TRBJ1-3; D is possibly TRBD1 (5 bases). The CDR3 sequence is 17 residues long. Between the trimmed V and J ends, which lost 3 bases and 1 base, there was a span of 16 bases. Per the germline V gene, CDR1 is MDHEN and CDR2 is SYDVKM. CDR3 residues: CASSLIVRRGSGNTIYF. Written as DNA, the CDR3 is TGTGCCAGCAGTTTGATTGTAAGAAGGGGTTCTGGAAACACCATATATTTT.

This clone showed up just once. The V call is TRBV18, the J call TRBJ1-2, with 8 bases lining up with TRBD1. Trimming at V came to 2 bases and at J to 2 bases, leaving 7 bases not matched to a gene. The CDR3 covers 16 residues. CDR1 and CDR2 (germline): KGHSH, LQKENI. As DNA, the CDR3 is TGTGCCAGCTCACCATTAGGACAGGGAGGAAACTATGGCTACACCTTC. Protein: CASSPLGQGGNYGYTF. Supplemented by reference TRBV18 and TRBJ1-2, the full variable domain reads NAGVMQNPRHLVRRRGQEARLRCSPMKGHSHVYWYRQLPEEGLKFMVYLQKENIIDESGMPKERFSAEFPKEGPSILRIQQVVRGDSAAYFCASSPLGQGGNYGYTFGSGTRLTVV.

The chain is built from TRBV19 and TRBJ1-2; 8 bases are a match to TRBD1. CDR1 and CDR2 (germline): LNHDA, SQIVND (reference sequence). Trimming at V came to 3 bases and at J to 2 bases, leaving 8 bases not matched to a gene. The CDR3 spans 16 residues. The CDR3 region has the DNA TGTGCCAGTAGTATCATAGGGACAGGACCAAACTATGGCTACACCTTC. Translating gives CASSIIGTGPNYGYTF. Full variable domain (outside the CDR3, taken from reference TRBV19 and TRBJ1-2): DGGITQSPKYLFRKEGQNVTLSCEQNLNHDAMYWYRQDPGQGLRLIYYSQIVNDFQKGDIAEGYSVSREKKESFPLTVTSAQKNPTAFYLCASSIIGTGPNYGYTFGSGTRLTVV.

The chain uses TRBV28 and TRBJ2-1; TRBD2 matches at 12 bases. The CDR3 has 16 amino acids. Germline CDR1 is MDHEN and CDR2 is SYDVKM. J lost 7 bases, V lost 1 base, and 5 bases had no gene match. For the CDR3, the DNA is TGTGCCAGCAGTTTATCGCTAGCGGGAGGGCCAAATGAGCAGTTCTTC. This translates into CASSLSLAGGPNEQFF.

This sequence joins TRBV6-1 and TRBJ2-7; 10 bases are shared with TRBD1. The CDR3 runs 15 residues. CDR1 and CDR2 from the germline V gene are MNHNS and SASEGT. Trimming cost V 1 base and J 2 bases; bases outside gene matches: 2. Written as DNA, the CDR3 is TGTGCCAGCAGTGAAGAAGGGACAGGGGCCTACGAGCAGTACTTC. Residues: CASSEEGTGAYEQYF.

The rearrangement uses TRBV20-1 and TRBJ2-3; D is ambiguous. CDR3 length: 11 amino acids. V was trimmed by 5 bases and J by 5 bases, leaving 8 bases between them. Germline CDR1 is DFQATT and CDR2 is SNEGSKA (reference sequence). The CDR3 region is CSAVVGDTQYF. The CDR3 region has the DNA TGCAGTGCTGTTGTGGGAGATACGCAGTATTTT.

The chain links TRBV5-1 to TRBJ1-1; unclear D gene. The CDR3 is made up of 13 amino acids. V lost 6 bases, J lost 1 base, and 10 bases lay in between. From germline, CDR1 is SGHRS and CDR2 YFSETQ. The CDR3 sequence: CASKFAQNTEAFF. Here the CDR3 DNA reads TGCGCCAGCAAGTTCGCGCAGAACACTGAAGCTTTCTTT.

This clone came up a few times. The same CDR3 is also encoded by other DNA sequences in this sample. V usage is TRBV6-5 and J usage is TRBJ1-3; D gene unclear. The CDR3 runs to 14 residues. Germline-derived CDR1 and CDR2 are MNHEY and SVGAGI. V gave up 3 bases and J gave up 0 bases, with 6 bases separating them. CDR3 DNA sequence: TGTGCCAGCAGTTATGATAGCTCTGGAAACACCATATATTTT. This encodes CASSYDSSGNTIYF.

This clone was recorded only once. The chain carries TRBV7-8 and TRBJ1-3; TRBD1 agrees at 7 bases. V dropped 0 bases and J dropped 0; count of bases not matched to a gene: 8. Germline V gives CDR1 SGHVS, CDR2 FQNEAQ. There are 18 residues in the CDR3. CDR3 DNA: TGTGCCAGCAGCTTAGCGAGGAGGGGGCGAAGCTCTGGAAACACCATATATTTT. Translated: CASSLARRGRSSGNTIYF.

V usage is TRBV2 and J usage is TRBJ2-2; 9 bases line up with TRBD2. CDR3 length equals 17 residues. Germline assignment: CDR1 SNHLY and CDR2 FYNNEI. J was trimmed by 3 bases and V by 7 bases; bases with no gene match: 12. Here the CDR3 reads CASKTYASGAHTGELFF. In nucleotides, the CDR3 is TGTGCCAGCAAAACATACGCTAGCGGGGCCCACACCGGGGAGCTGTTTTTT.

The gene calls are TRBV5-6 and TRBJ2-7; 9 bases map to TRBD1. The CDR3 extends over 15 amino acids. Trimming removed 4 bases from V and 6 bases from J; junction bases left unmatched: 11. Germline CDR1 SGHDT, CDR2 YYEEEE. Written as DNA, the CDR3 is TGTGCCAGCAGCGGGCCACAGGGGGCTTATACCGAGCAGTACTTC. Its protein is CASSGPQGAYTEQYF. Drawing the rest from reference TRBV5-6 and TRBJ2-7, the complete variable domain is DAGVTQSPTHLIKTRGQQVTLRCSPKSGHDTVSWYQQALGQGPQFIFQYYEEEERQRGNFPDRFSGHQFPNYSSELNVNALLLGDSALYLCASSGPQGAYTEQYFGPGTRLTVT.

The V call is TRBV19, the J call TRBJ1-1; perhaps TRBD1 as D (5 bases). V lost 6 bases and J lost 5, with 16 bases in between. The germline CDR1 and CDR2 sequences are LNHDA and SQIVND (reference sequence). The CDR3 loop spans 14 amino acids. CDR3 DNA sequence: TGTGCCAGTAGAAGCCGGGAGCGGGGGACTGAAGCTTTCTTT. Protein: CASRSRERGTEAFF.

The chain recombines TRBV6-6 with TRBJ2-5; D is undetermined. The CDR3 totals 12 residues. Germline assignment: CDR1 MNHNY and CDR2 SVGAGI (reference sequence). With 1 base removed from V and 1 base from J, the gap between germline ends came to 1 base. The CDR3 nucleotides read TGTGCCAGCAGTTACTTCCAAGAGACCCAGTACTTC. Translating gives CASSYFQETQYF.

The chain combines TRBV20-1 with TRBJ2-1, with 9 bases that match TRBD2. The V gene end was trimmed by 3 bases and the J gene end by 4 bases; junction bases not matched to a gene: 4. The length of the CDR3 is 14 residues. CDR1 is DFQATT, CDR2 SNEGSKA, per germline (reference sequence). The CDR3 region has the DNA TGCAGTGCTAGTGGAGCGGGAGGTTACAATGAGCAGTTCTTC. It codes for CSASGAGGYNEQFF.

The chain joins TRBV7-3 to TRBJ2-2, with 11 bases identical to TRBD2. The CDR3 consists of 16 residues. Germline loops: CDR1 SGHTA, CDR2 FQGTGA. V dropped 5 bases and J dropped 5; count of bases not matched to a gene: 7. The CDR3 DNA sequence: TGTGCCAGCAGCGGTCTAGCGGGAGGAAGAACCGGGGAGCTGTTTTTT. As protein: CASSGLAGGRTGELFF.

The V and J genes are TRBV12-5 and TRBJ2-2; the D is unclear. Germline V gene data show CDR1 as LGHNT and CDR2 as FRNRAP. The CDR3 loop spans 13 amino acids. V shed 7 bases and J shed 3 bases, with 9 bases lying between them. CDR3 DNA sequence: TGTGCTAGTGAAGTCAGCTACACCGGGGAGCTGTTTTTT. It encodes CASEVSYTGELFF.